One T cell receptor beta chain is described in this entry. These data are taken from a study of blood T cell repertoires in COVID-19. The repertoire was sequenced with immunoSEQ multiplex PCR; TCRdb's copy has only in-frame clones and lacks some. The data hold approximately 74,000 clones, with around nine tenths observed a single time. The CDR3 has 14 residues. V lost 3 bases and J lost 5, with 13 bases in between. The germline CDR1 and CDR2 sequences are LNHDA and SQIVND (reference sequence). The chain combines TRBV19 with TRBJ2-5; a possible D gene is TRBD1 (7 bases). The sample was peripheral blood. The TCR sequence derives from a woman between 55 and 75 years old with acute or convalescent COVID-19. CDR3 DNA sequence: TGTGCCAGTAGTATGCAGGGGGGAGTGGAGACCCAGTACTTC. This codes for CASSMQGGVETQYF.